This TCR beta chain stems from a study of cytomegalovirus exposure and HLA in healthy donors. Study-wide results and limits: TCR beta chain V- and J-gene trimming was linked, in a later analysis, to a missense variant in DCLRE1C. As confirmed in vitro, a few CMV-associated chains were specific for CMV antigens. High sensitivity and specificity were reportedly achieved when the classifier diagnosed cytomegalovirus status.

The table lists this clone with a few counts. Its target is not known. CDR1 is MGHRA, CDR2 YSYEKL, per germline. Unmatched junction bases numbered 10, after V lost 1 base and J lost 9 bases. There are 16 residues in the CDR3. The PCR employed 60 Vbeta primers together with 13 Jbeta primers. Libraries were prepared by immunoSEQ multiplex PCR; TCRdb keeps only in-frame clonotypes and omits some of them. The table has about 210,000 clones, about four fifths seen once. This clonotype was sampled from a woman between 45 and 60 years old in good health and CMV-seropositive. Input material: PBMCs. V is TRBV4-1 and J is TRBJ2-1, with 9 bases fitting TRBD2. This CDR3 reads CASSQVSLAGLGEQFF. The CDR3 DNA reads TGCGCCAGCAGCCAAGTAAGCCTAGCGGGGTTGGGTGAGCAGTTCTTC.